This T cell receptor beta chain comes out of a study of blood T cell repertoires in COVID-19. Generated by immunoSEQ multiplex PCR, the TCRdb table keeps only in-frame clones and is missing some. Of roughly 140,000 clones in the sample, about four fifths were seen once. The CDR3 spans 14 residues. The germline V gene encodes CDR1 MNHEY and CDR2 SVGEGT. The V and J ends lost 5 bases and 0 bases respectively, with 10 bases between them. The TCR comes from a human donor in a cohort sampled during active COVID-19. The chain uses TRBV6-2 or TRBV6-3 and TRBJ2-5; TRBD2 might be the D (5 bases). The specimen was peripheral blood. This CDR3 is CASSQGLYQETQYF. The DNA of the CDR3 is TGTGCCAGCAGTCAAGGACTGTACCAAGAGACCCAGTACTTC.